This T cell receptor beta chain was captured in a study of blood T cell repertoires in COVID-19. Study-level background: Sources were T cells, B-cell-depleted T cells, or PBMCs; the material itself was cDNA or gDNA.

Clones were sequenced by immunoSEQ multiplex PCR, and TCRdb holds only the in-frame ones, with some missing. The sample lists around 160,000 clones, around 85% seen once, with roughly 8% in the top ten. This CDR3 is built from 15 residues. Deletions cut 2 bases from V and 7 bases from J, with 13 bases between. Germline-derived CDR1 and CDR2 are KGHDR and SFDVKD. The clonotype originates from a woman aged 55-75 years with COVID-19, enrolled during active disease. The sequenced sample consisted of peripheral blood. V usage is TRBV24-1 and J usage is TRBJ1-4; D not resolved. In DNA, the CDR3 is TGTGCCACCAGTGATTCGCGGCGGGGAGGTGAAAAACTGTTTTTT. It translates to CATSDSRRGGEKLFF.